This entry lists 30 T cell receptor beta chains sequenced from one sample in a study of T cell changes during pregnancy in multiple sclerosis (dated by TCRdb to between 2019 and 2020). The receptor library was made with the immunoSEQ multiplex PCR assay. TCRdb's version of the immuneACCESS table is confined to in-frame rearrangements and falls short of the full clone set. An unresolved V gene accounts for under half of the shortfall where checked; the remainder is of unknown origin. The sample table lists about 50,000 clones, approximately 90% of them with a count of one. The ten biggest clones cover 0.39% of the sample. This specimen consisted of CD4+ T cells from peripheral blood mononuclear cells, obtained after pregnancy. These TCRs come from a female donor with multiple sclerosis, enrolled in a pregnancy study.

In DNA, the CDR3 is TGTGCCAGCAGCAAACCGAACAGAGGGAAAGATCGGGATCAGCCCCAGCATTTT. Translation: CASSKPNRGKDRDQPQHF. The V gene is TRBV21-1, the J gene TRBJ1-5. TRBV21-1 is noted as a pseudogene. This CDR3 has 18 amino acids.

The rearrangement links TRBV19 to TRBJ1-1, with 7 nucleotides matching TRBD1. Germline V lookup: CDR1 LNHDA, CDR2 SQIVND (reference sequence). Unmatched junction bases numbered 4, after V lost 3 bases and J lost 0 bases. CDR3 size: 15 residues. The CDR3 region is CASSMTGTVNTEAFF. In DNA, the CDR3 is TGTGCCAGTAGTATGACCGGGACAGTGAACACTGAAGCTTTCTTT.

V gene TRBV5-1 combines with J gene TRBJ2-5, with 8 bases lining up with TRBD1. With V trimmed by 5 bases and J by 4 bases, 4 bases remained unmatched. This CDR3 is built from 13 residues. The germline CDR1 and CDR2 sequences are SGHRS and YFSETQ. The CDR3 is CASSTQGAETQYF. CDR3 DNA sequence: TGCGCCAGCAGTACCCAGGGGGCAGAGACCCAGTACTTC.

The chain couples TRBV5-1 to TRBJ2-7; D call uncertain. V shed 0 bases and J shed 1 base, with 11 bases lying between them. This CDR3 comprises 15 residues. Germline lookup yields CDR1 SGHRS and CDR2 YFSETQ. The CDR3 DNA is TGCGCCAGCAGCTTGGATCCTTCTAAGTCCTACGAGCAGTACTTC. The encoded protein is CASSLDPSKSYEQYF.

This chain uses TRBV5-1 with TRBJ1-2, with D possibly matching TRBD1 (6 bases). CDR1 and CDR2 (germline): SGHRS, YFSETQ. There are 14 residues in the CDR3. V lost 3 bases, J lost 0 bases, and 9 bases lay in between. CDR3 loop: CASSSGVPNYGYTF. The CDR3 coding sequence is TGCGCCAGCAGCTCAGGGGTACCTAACTATGGCTACACCTTC.

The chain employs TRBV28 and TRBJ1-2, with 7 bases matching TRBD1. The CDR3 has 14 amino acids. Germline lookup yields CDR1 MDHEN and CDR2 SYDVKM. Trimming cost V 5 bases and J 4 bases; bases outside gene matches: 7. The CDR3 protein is CASSPAGQRYGYTF. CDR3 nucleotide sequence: TGTGCCAGCAGTCCGGCGGGACAGCGCTATGGCTACACCTTC.

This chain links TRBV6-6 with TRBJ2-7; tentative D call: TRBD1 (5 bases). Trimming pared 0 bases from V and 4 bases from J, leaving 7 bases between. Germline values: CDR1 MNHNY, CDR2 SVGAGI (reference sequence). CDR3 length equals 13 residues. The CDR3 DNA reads TGTGCCAGCAGTTACTCTCAGGGTTACGAGCAGTACTTC. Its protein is CASSYSQGYEQYF.

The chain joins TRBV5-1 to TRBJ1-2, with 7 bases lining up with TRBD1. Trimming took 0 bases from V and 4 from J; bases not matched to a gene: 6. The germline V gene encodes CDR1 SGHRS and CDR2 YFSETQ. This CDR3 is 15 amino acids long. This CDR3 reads CASSLDGQALYGYTF. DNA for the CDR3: TGCGCCAGCAGCTTGGATGGACAGGCCCTCTATGGCTACACCTTC. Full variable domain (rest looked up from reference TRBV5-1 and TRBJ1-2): KAGVTQTPRYLIKTRGQQVTLSCSPISGHRSVSWYQQTPGQGLQFLFEYFSETQRNKGNFPGRFSGRQFSNSRSEMNVSTLELGDSALYLCASSLDGQALYGYTFGSGTRLTVV.

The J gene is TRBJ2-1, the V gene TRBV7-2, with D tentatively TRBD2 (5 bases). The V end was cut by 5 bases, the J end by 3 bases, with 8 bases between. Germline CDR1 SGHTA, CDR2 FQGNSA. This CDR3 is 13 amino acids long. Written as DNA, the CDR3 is TGTGCCAGCAGCGAAACTAGCTACAATGAGCAGTTCTTC. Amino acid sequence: CASSETSYNEQFF.

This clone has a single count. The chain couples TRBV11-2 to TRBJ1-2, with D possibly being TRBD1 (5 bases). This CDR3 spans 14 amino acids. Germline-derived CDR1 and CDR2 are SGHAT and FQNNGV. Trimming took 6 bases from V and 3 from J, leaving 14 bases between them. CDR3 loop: CASSRGGTHYGYTF. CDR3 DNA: TGTGCCAGCAGTCGTGGGGGGACCCACTATGGCTACACCTTC. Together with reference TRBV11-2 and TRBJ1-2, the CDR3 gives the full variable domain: EAGVAQSPRYKIIEKRQSVAFWCNPISGHATLYWYQQILGQGPKLLIQFQNNGVVDDSQLPKDRFSAERLKGVDSTLKIQPAKLEDSAVYLCASSRGGTHYGYTFGSGTRLTVV.

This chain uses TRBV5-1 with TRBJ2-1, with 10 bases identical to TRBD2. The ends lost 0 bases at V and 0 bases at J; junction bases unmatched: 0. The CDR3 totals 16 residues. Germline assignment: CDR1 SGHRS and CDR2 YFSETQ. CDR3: CASSLASGSSYNEQFF. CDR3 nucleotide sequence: TGCGCCAGCAGCTTGGCTAGCGGGAGCTCCTACAATGAGCAGTTCTTC.

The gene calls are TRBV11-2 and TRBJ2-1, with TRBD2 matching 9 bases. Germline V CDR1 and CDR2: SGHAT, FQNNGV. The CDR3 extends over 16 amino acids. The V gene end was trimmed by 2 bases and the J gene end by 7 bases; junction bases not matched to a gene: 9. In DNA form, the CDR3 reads TGTGCCAGCAGCTTACTAGCGGGAACGTTGGTAAATGAGCAGTTCTTC. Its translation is CASSLLAGTLVNEQFF. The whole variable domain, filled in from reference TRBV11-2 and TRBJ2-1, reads EAGVAQSPRYKIIEKRQSVAFWCNPISGHATLYWYQQILGQGPKLLIQFQNNGVVDDSQLPKDRFSAERLKGVDSTLKIQPAKLEDSAVYLCASSLLAGTLVNEQFFGPGTRLTVL.

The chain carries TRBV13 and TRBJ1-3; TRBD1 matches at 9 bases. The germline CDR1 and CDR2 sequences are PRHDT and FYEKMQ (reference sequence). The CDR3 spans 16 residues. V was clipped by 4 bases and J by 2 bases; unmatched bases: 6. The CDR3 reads CASSSRDRVTGNTIYF. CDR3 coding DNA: TGTGCCAGCAGCTCGCGGGACAGGGTAACTGGAAACACCATATATTTT.

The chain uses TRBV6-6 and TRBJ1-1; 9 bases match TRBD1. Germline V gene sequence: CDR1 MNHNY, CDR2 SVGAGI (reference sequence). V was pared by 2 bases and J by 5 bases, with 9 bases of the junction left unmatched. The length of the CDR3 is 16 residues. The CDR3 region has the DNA TGTGCCAGCAGTTACGACCCAACAGGGGGCTGGACTGAAGCTTTCTTT. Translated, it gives CASSYDPTGGWTEAFF.

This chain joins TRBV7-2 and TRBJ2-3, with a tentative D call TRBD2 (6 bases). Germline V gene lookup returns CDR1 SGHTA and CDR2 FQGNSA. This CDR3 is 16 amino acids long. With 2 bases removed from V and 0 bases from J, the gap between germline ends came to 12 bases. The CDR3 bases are TGTGCCAGCAGCTTATCGGGCGGGGCTAGCACAGATACGCAGTATTTT. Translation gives CASSLSGGASTDTQYF. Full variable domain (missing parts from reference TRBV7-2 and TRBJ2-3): GAGVSQSPSNKVTEKGKDVELRCDPISGHTALYWYRQSLGQGLEFLIYFQGNSAPDKSGLPSDRFSAERTGGSVSTLTIQRTQQEDSAVYLCASSLSGGASTDTQYFGPGTRLTVL.

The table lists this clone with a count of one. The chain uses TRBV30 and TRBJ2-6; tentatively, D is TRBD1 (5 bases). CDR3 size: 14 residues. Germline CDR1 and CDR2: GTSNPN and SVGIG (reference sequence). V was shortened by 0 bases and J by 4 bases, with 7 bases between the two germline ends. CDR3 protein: CAWSVRTGANVLTF. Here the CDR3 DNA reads TGTGCCTGGAGTGTACGGACAGGGGCCAACGTCCTGACTTTC.

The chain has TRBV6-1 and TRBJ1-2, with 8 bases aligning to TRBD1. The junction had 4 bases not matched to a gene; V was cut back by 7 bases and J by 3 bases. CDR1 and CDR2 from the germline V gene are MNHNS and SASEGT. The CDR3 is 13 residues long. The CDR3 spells CASNMDRDYGYTF. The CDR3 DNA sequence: TGTGCCAGCAATATGGACAGGGACTATGGCTACACCTTC.

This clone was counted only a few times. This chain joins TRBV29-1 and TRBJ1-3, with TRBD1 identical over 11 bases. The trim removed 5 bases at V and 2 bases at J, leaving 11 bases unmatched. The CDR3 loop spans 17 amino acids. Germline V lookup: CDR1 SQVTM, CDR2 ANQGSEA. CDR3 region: CSVSGQGALGAGNTIYF. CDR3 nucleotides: TGCAGCGTTTCAGGACAGGGGGCTTTAGGAGCTGGAAACACCATATATTTT.

The CDR3 nucleotides read TGTGCCAGCAGCTTAGAGCGTCTGGGACAGGGGGGAGAGACCCAGTACTTC. This gives the protein CASSLERLGQGGETQYF. The chain uses TRBV7-2 and TRBJ2-5, with TRBD1 matching 11 bases. From germline, CDR1 is SGHTA and CDR2 FQGNSA. Unmatched junction bases numbered 8, after V lost 1 base and J lost 4 bases. The CDR3 runs to 17 residues. Drawing the rest from reference TRBV7-2 and TRBJ2-5, the complete variable domain is GAGVSQSPSNKVTEKGKDVELRCDPISGHTALYWYRQSLGQGLEFLIYFQGNSAPDKSGLPSDRFSAERTGGSVSTLTIQRTQQEDSAVYLCASSLERLGQGGETQYFGPGTRLLVL.

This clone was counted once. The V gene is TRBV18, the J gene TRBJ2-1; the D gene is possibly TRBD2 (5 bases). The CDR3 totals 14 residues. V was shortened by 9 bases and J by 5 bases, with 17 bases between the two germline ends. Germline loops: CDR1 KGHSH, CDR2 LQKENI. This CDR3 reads CASVDEGVHNEQFF. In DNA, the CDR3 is TGTGCCAGTGTAGATGAGGGTGTCCACAATGAGCAGTTCTTC.

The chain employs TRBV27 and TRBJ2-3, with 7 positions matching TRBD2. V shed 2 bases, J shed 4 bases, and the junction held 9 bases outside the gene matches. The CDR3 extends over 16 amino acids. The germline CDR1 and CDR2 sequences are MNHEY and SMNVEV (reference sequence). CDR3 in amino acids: CASSLRDYRYADTQYF. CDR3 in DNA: TGTGCCAGCAGTTTAAGGGACTACCGATATGCAGATACGCAGTATTTT.

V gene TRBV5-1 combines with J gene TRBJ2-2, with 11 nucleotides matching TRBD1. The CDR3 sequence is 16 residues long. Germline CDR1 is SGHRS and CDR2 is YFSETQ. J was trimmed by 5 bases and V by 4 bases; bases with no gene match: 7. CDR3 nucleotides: TGCGCCAGCAGCCACAACGGGGACAGGGGGACCGGGGAGCTGTTTTTT. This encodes CASSHNGDRGTGELFF.

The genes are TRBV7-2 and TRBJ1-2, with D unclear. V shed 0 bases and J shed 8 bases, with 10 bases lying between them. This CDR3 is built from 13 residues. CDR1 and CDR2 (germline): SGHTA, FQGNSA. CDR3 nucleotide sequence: TGTGCCAGCAGCTTAGCGGCGGGCGGCGGCTACACCTTC. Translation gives CASSLAAGGGYTF. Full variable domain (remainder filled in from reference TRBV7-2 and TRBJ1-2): GAGVSQSPSNKVTEKGKDVELRCDPISGHTALYWYRQSLGQGLEFLIYFQGNSAPDKSGLPSDRFSAERTGGSVSTLTIQRTQQEDSAVYLCASSLAAGGGYTFGSGTRLTVV.

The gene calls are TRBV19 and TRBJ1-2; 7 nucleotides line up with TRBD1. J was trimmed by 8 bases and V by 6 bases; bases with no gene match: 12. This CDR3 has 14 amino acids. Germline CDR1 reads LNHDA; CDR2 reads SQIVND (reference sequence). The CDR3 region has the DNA TGTGCCAGTAGACCCAGCCGGGACAGAAGCGGCTACACCTTC. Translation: CASRPSRDRSGYTF.

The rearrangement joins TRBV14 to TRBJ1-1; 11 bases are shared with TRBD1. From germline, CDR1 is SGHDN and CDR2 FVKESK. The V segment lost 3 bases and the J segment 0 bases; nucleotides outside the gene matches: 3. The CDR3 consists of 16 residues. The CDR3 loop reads CASSQDRGRMNTEAFF. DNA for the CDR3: TGTGCCAGCAGCCAGGACAGGGGGCGGATGAACACTGAAGCTTTCTTT.

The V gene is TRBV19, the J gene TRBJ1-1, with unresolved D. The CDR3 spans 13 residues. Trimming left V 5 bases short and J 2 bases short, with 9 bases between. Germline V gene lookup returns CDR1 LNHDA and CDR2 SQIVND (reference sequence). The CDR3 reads CASSDVANTEAFF. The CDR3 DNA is TGTGCCAGTAGTGATGTGGCAAACACTGAAGCTTTCTTT.

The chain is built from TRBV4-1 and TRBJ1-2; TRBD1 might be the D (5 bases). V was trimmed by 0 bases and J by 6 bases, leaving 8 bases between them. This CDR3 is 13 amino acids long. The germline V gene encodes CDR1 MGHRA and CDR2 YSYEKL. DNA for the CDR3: TGCGCCAGCAGCCAAGAGGGGGGGGATGGCTACACCTTC. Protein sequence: CASSQEGGDGYTF.

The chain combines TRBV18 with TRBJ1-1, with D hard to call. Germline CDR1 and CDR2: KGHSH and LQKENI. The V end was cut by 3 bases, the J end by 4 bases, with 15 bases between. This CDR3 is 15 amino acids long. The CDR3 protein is CASSPNSGLGTEAFF. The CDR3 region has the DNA TGTGCCAGCTCACCTAACAGTGGCCTTGGCACTGAAGCTTTCTTT.

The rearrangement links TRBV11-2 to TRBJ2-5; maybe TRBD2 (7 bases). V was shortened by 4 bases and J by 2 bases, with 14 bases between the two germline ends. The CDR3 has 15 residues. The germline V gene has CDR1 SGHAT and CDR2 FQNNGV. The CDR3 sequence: CASSSYGGQQETQYF. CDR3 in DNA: TGTGCCAGCAGCTCCTACGGGGGGCAACAAGAGACCCAGTACTTC.

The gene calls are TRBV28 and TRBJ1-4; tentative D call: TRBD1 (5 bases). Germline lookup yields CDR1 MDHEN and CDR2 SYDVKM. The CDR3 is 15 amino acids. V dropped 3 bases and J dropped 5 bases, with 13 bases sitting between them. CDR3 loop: CASSFRRRGNEKLFF. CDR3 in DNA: TGTGCCAGCAGTTTCCGTCGGCGGGGGAATGAAAAACTGTTTTTT.